This T cell receptor beta chain was recorded in a study of response to subunit inactivated influenza vaccine. CDR3 length equals 16 residues. Germline CDR1 and CDR2: LNHDA and SQIVND (reference sequence). V trimming: 3 bases; J trimming: 1 base; junction bases outside the gene matches: 7. TCRdb recomputed calls from the RT-PCR reads with MiXCR, one row per CDR3 protein. Among fewer than 200,000 distinct CDR3 sequences listed, 7.5% to 10% were seen once. This clonotype was observed at least ten times. The TCR comes from a man aged 45-65 years who received an inactivated influenza vaccine. The input for sequencing was non-naive T cells sorted from PBMCs, taken on the day of vaccination. The chain employs TRBV19 and TRBJ1-1; TRBD1 matches 8 bases. As DNA, the CDR3 is TGTGCCAGTAGTATTGCACAGGGGGTGTGGAACACTGAAGCTTTCTTT. Translated, it gives CASSIAQGVWNTEAFF.